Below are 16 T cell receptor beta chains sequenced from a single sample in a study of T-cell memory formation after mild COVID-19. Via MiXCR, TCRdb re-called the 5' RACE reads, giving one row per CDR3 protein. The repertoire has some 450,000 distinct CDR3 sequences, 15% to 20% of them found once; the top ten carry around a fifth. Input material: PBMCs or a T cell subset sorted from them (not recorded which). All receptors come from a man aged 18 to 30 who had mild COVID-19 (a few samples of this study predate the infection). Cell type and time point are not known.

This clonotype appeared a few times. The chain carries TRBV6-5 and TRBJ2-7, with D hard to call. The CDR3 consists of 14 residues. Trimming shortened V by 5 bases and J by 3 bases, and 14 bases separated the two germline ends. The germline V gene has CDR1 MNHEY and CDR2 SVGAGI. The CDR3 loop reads CASSPLTGGYEQYV. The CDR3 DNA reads TGTGCCAGCAGTCCTCTTACTGGCGGCTACGAGCAGTACGTC.

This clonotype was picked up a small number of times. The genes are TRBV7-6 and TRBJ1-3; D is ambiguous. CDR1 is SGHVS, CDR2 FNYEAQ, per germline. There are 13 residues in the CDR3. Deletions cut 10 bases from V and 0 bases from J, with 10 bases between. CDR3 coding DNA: TGTGCCACAAGCCAGAGCTCTGGAAACACCATATATTTT. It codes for CATSQSSGNTIYF.

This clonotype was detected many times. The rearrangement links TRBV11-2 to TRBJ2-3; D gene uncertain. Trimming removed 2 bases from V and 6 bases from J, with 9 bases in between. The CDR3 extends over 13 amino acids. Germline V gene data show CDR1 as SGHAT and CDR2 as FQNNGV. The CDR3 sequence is CASSLIPADTQYF. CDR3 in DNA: TGTGCCAGCAGCTTAATCCCTGCCGATACGCAGTATTTT.

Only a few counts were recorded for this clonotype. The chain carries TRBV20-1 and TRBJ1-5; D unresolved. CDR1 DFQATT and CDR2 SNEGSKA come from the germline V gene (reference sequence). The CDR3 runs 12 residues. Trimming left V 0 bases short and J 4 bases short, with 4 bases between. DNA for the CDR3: TGCAGTGCTAGAGACCCTAATCAGCCCCAGCATTTT. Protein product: CSARDPNQPQHF.

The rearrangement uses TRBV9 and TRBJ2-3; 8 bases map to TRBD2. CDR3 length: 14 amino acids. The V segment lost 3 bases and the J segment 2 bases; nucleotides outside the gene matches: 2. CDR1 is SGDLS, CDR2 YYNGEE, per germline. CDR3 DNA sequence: TGTGCCAGCAGCGCGGGGGGGTACACAGATACGCAGTATTTT. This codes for CASSAGGYTDTQYF.

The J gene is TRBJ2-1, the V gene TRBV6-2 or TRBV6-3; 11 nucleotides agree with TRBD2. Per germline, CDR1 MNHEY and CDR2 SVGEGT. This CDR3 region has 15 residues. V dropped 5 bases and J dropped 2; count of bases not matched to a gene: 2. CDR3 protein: CASSIAGGTYNEQFF. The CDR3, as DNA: TGTGCCAGCAGTATAGCGGGGGGGACCTACAATGAGCAGTTCTTC.

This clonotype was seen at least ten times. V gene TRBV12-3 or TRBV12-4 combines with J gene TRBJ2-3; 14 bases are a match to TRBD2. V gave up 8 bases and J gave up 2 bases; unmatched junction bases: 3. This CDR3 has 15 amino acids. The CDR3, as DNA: TGTGCCAGCGCGGGACTAGCGGGGGCCACAGATACGCAGTATTTT. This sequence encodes CASAGLAGATDTQYF.

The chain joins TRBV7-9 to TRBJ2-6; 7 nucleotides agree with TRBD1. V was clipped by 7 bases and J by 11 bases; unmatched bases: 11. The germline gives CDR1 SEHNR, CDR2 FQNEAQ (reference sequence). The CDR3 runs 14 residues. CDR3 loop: CASTLAGTEDVLTF. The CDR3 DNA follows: TGTGCCAGCACCTTGGCCGGGACAGAGGACGTCCTGACTTTC.

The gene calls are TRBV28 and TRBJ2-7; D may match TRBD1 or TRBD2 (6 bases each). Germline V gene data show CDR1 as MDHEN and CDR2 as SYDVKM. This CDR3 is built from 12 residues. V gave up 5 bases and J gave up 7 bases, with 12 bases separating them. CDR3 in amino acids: CASSVEGQEQYV. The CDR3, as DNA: TGTGCCAGCAGTGTGGAGGGACAAGAGCAGTACGTC.

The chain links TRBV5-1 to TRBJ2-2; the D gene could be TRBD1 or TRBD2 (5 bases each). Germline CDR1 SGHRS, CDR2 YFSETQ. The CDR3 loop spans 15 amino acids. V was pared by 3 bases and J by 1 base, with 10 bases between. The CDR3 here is CASSSGRLNTGELFF. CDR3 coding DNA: TGCGCCAGCAGCTCGGGACGGTTGAACACCGGGGAGCTGTTTTTT.

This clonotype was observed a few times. CDR3 loop: CASSFSRIAGEQFF. The CDR3 DNA reads TGCGCCAGCAGCTTCAGCCGGATAGCCGGTGAGCAGTTCTTC. The chain recombines TRBV5-1 with TRBJ2-1; D unclear. Per germline, CDR1 SGHRS and CDR2 YFSETQ. The CDR3 extends over 14 amino acids. Trimming cost V 2 bases and J 9 bases, with 15 bases left between them.

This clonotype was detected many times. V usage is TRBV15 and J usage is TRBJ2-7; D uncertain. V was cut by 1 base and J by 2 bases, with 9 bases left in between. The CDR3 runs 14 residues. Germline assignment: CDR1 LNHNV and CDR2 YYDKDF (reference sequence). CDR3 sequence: CATSRVGFPYEQYF. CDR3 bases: TGTGCCACCAGCAGAGTAGGATTCCCCTACGAGCAGTACTTC.

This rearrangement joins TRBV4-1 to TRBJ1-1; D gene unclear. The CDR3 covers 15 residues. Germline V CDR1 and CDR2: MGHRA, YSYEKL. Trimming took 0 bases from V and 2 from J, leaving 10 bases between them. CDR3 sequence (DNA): TGCGCCAGCAGCCAAGATGGGCAGCCTAACACTGAAGCTTTCTTT. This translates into CASSQDGQPNTEAFF.

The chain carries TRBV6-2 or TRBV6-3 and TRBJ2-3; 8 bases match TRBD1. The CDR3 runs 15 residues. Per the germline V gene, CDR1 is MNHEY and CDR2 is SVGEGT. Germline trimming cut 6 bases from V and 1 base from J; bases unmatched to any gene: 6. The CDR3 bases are TGTGCCAGCAGGAAACCGGGACAGGGCACAGATACGCAGTATTTT. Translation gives CASRKPGQGTDTQYF.

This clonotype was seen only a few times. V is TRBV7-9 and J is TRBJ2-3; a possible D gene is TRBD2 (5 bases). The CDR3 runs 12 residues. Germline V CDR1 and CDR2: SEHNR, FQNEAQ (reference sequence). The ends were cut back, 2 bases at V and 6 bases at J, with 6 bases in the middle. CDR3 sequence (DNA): TGTGCCAGCAGCTTATGGGAGGATACGCAGTATTTT. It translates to CASSLWEDTQYF.

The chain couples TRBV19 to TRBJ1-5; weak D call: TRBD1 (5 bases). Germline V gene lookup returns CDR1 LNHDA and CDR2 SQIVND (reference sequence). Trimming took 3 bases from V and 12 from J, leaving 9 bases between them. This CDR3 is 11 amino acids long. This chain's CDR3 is CASSITGLQHF. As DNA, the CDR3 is TGTGCCAGTAGTATTACAGGCCTCCAGCATTTT.